A single sample is the source of the 30 T cell receptor beta chains below, sequenced in a study of blood T cell repertoires in COVID-19. Produced via immunoSEQ multiplex PCR; TCRdb's table is partial and in-frame only. The sample includes about 71,000 clones, 82% of them seen just once. What was sequenced was peripheral blood. All receptors derive from a woman of 80 years or more with acute or convalescent COVID-19.

This clone was seen a handful of times. The chain carries TRBV27 and TRBJ2-2, with a weak D call TRBD1 (6 bases). The CDR3 is 13 amino acids. CDR1 and CDR2 (germline): MNHEY, SMNVEV (reference sequence). Trimming took 6 bases from V and 6 from J, leaving 11 bases between them. Here the CDR3 reads CASSPRGPGELFF. DNA for the CDR3: TGTGCCAGCAGCCCCAGGGGTCCCGGGGAGCTGTTTTTT.

J is TRBJ2-5 and V is TRBV7-3, with TRBD1 identical over 9 bases. Germline trimming cut 4 bases from V and 4 bases from J; bases unmatched to any gene: 7. CDR1 is SGHTA and CDR2 is FQGTGA in the germline V gene. The CDR3 consists of 15 residues. CDR3 amino acids: CASSSQGARGETQYF. CDR3 coding DNA: TGTGCCAGCAGCTCACAGGGGGCGCGAGGAGAGACCCAGTACTTC.

The V and J genes are TRBV9 and TRBJ2-7, with no clear D. V was pared by 0 bases and J by 5 bases, with 9 bases between. CDR3 size: 13 residues. Germline lookup yields CDR1 SGDLS and CDR2 YYNGEE. CDR3 protein: CASSVGQPDEQYF. As DNA, the CDR3 is TGTGCCAGCAGCGTAGGCCAACCGGACGAGCAGTACTTC.

The rearrangement joins TRBV19 to TRBJ1-1; D gene ambiguous. Germline loops: CDR1 LNHDA, CDR2 SQIVND (reference sequence). This CDR3 region has 16 residues. Trimming left V 3 bases short and J 1 base short, with 15 bases between. The CDR3: CASSIRRQAPNTEAFF. As DNA, the CDR3 is TGTGCCAGTAGTATCCGTCGCCAGGCACCGAACACTGAAGCTTTCTTT.

The chain recombines TRBV7-2 with TRBJ2-3, with a possible D match to TRBD1 (5 bases). Germline V gene sequence: CDR1 SGHTA, CDR2 FQGNSA. This CDR3 has 15 amino acids. Between the trimmed V and J ends, which lost 7 bases and 4 bases, there was a span of 18 bases. CDR3 in DNA: TGTGCCAGCATCTCGACAGCCCGTTCGTCAGATACGCAGTATTTT. Its translation: CASISTARSSDTQYF.

This chain connects TRBV7-9 to TRBJ2-7, with 11 bases fitting TRBD2. The V gene end was trimmed by 4 bases and the J gene end by 7 bases; junction bases not matched to a gene: 6. This CDR3 has 14 residues. CDR1 and CDR2 from the germline V gene are SEHNR and FQNEAQ (reference sequence). CDR3 in amino acids: CASSSTSGASEQYF. The CDR3 nucleotides read TGTGCCAGCAGCTCGACTAGCGGGGCCTCTGAGCAGTACTTC.

This clone was detected a few times. V gene TRBV20-1 combines with J gene TRBJ1-5, with TRBD1 as a possible D gene (5 bases). With 4 bases removed from V and 3 bases from J, the gap between germline ends came to 10 bases. The length of the CDR3 is 13 residues. Per germline, CDR1 DFQATT and CDR2 SNEGSKA (reference sequence). The CDR3 here is CSAIDRINQPQHF. The DNA of the CDR3 is TGCAGTGCTATTGACAGAATCAATCAGCCCCAGCATTTT.

The V gene is TRBV19, the J gene TRBJ2-5, with 7 positions matching TRBD2. With V trimmed by 6 bases and J by 5 bases, 6 bases remained unmatched. Germline CDR1 is LNHDA and CDR2 is SQIVND (reference sequence). The CDR3 covers 13 residues. The CDR3 loop is CASSLRDYETQYF. The CDR3, as DNA: TGTGCCAGTAGCCTCCGGGACTATGAGACCCAGTACTTC.

This clone showed up just a few times. The rearrangement links TRBV7-8 to TRBJ2-7, with 8 bases lining up with TRBD2. Germline assignment: CDR1 SGHVS and CDR2 FQNEAQ. The CDR3 runs to 18 residues. V was pared by 0 bases and J by 0 bases, with 10 bases of the junction left unmatched. The CDR3 reads CASSLAPGSGSRSYEQYF. As DNA, the CDR3 is TGTGCCAGCAGCTTAGCGCCGGGGAGCGGGAGCCGCTCCTACGAGCAGTACTTC.

The V gene is TRBV5-1, the J gene TRBJ1-1; D remains ambiguous. V was trimmed by 2 bases and J by 5 bases, leaving 10 bases between them. CDR3 length: 13 amino acids. Germline CDR1 SGHRS, CDR2 YFSETQ. CDR3 sequence: CASSLTVATEAFF. The CDR3 coding sequence is TGCGCCAGCAGCTTAACAGTTGCGACTGAAGCTTTCTTT.

This chain joins TRBV19 and TRBJ1-5; 7 positions match TRBD1. Germline CDR1 is LNHDA and CDR2 is SQIVND (reference sequence). The V gene end was trimmed by 5 bases and the J gene end by 9 bases; junction bases not matched to a gene: 4. CDR3 length: 12 amino acids. CDR3 sequence (DNA): TGTGCCAGTAGTGACAGGGAATGGCCCCAGCATTTT. Amino acid sequence: CASSDREWPQHF.

This chain links TRBV27 with TRBJ2-1; 7 bases map to TRBD2. Germline V gene data show CDR1 as MNHEY and CDR2 as SMNVEV (reference sequence). The CDR3 is 17 residues long. J was trimmed by 10 bases and V by 0 bases; bases with no gene match: 15. The CDR3 coding sequence is TGTGCCAGCAGTTTATCCCCGCTGGGTAGCGGGCGTTTGGAGCAGTTCTTC. This sequence encodes CASSLSPLGSGRLEQFF.

The chain recombines TRBV10-2 with TRBJ2-3, with D possibly matching TRBD2 (6 bases). Germline V gene lookup returns CDR1 WSHSY and CDR2 SAAADI. Deletions cut 2 bases from V and 2 bases from J, with 14 bases between. This CDR3 region has 16 residues. The CDR3 nucleotides read TGCGCCAGCAGTGAGCCAACCTGGACTATCACAGATACGCAGTATTTT. Translating it yields CASSEPTWTITDTQYF.

This chain links TRBV19 with TRBJ1-4; 8 nucleotides line up with TRBD1. V shed 5 bases, J shed 4 bases, and the junction held 6 bases outside the gene matches. There are 15 residues in the CDR3. Looked up from germline, CDR1 is LNHDA and CDR2 is SQIVND (reference sequence). The CDR3 reads CASSPGTGGNEKLFF. In DNA form, the CDR3 reads TGTGCCAGTAGTCCGGGTACAGGGGGTAATGAAAAACTGTTTTTT. The full variable domain, rest sourced from reference TRBV19 and TRBJ1-4, is DGGITQSPKYLFRKEGQNVTLSCEQNLNHDAMYWYRQDPGQGLRLIYYSQIVNDFQKGDIAEGYSVSREKKESFPLTVTSAQKNPTAFYLCASSPGTGGNEKLFFGSGTQLSVL.

This clone has a handful of counts. The chain is built from TRBV9 and TRBJ1-6, with D possibly being TRBD1 (6 bases). Per germline, CDR1 SGDLS and CDR2 YYNGEE. The CDR3 contains 14 residues. The V end was cut by 0 bases, the J end by 7 bases, with 8 bases between. CDR3 sequence reads: CASSVDRGNSPLHF. The CDR3, as DNA: TGTGCCAGCAGCGTAGATAGGGGGAATTCACCCCTCCACTTT.

This clone was detected a few times. The V call is TRBV5-5, the J call TRBJ2-7; D perhaps matches TRBD1 (6 bases). This CDR3 contains 14 residues. Trimming pared 7 bases from V and 2 bases from J, leaving 16 bases between. From germline, CDR1 is SGHKS and CDR2 YYEKEE (reference sequence). The CDR3 bases are TGTGCCAGCTATGGGTCGGGACAAGCCTACGAGCAGTACTTC. Its protein is CASYGSGQAYEQYF.

V and J are TRBV4-1 and TRBJ1-2, with D possibly matching TRBD1 (5 bases). The V gene lost 4 bases and the J gene lost 2 bases, with 14 bases spanning the gap. This CDR3 spans 15 amino acids. CDR1 is MGHRA, CDR2 YSYEKL, per germline. The CDR3 region is CASSLLGQLNYGYTF. For the CDR3, the DNA is TGCGCCAGCAGCCTTTTGGGGCAGCTCAACTATGGCTACACCTTC.

The chain couples TRBV27 to TRBJ1-2, with TRBD1 as a possible D gene (5 bases). Germline-derived CDR1 and CDR2 are MNHEY and SMNVEV (reference sequence). The CDR3 is 14 residues long. V was trimmed by 5 bases and J by 8 bases, leaving 18 bases between them. The CDR3 DNA follows: TGTGCCAGCAGTGCAAACTCAGGGCTTTCGGGCTACACCTTC. It specifies CASSANSGLSGYTF.

The rearrangement joins TRBV7-2 to TRBJ2-3, with no clear D. Trimming took off 2 bases at V and 6 bases at J, with 9 bases between the two ends. The CDR3 totals 13 residues. Looked up from germline, CDR1 is SGHTA and CDR2 is FQGNSA. In DNA, the CDR3 is TGTGCCAGCAGCTTACCGGTGCTTGATACGCAGTATTTT. This encodes CASSLPVLDTQYF.

The rearrangement uses TRBV7-9 and TRBJ2-2, with 9 positions matching TRBD2. The germline gives CDR1 SEHNR, CDR2 FQNEAQ (reference sequence). After removal of 4 bases from V and 1 base from J, the junction contained 7 bases not matched to a gene. The CDR3 length is 17 residues. The CDR3 here is CASSSPTSGRNTGELFF. CDR3 sequence (DNA): TGTGCCAGCAGCTCACCGACTAGCGGACGGAACACCGGGGAGCTGTTTTTT.

This chain connects TRBV27 to TRBJ2-5; no clear D. CDR3 length: 13 residues. CDR1 and CDR2 (germline): MNHEY, SMNVEV (reference sequence). The V gene lost 6 bases and the J gene lost 7 bases, with 15 bases spanning the gap. The CDR3 DNA sequence: TGTGCCAGCAGGATCTCAGGAATCGGGACCCAGTACTTC. Encoded protein: CASRISGIGTQYF.

The chain carries TRBV30 and TRBJ2-2; 7 bases match TRBD1. The CDR3 contains 14 residues. V shed 0 bases and J 7 bases; nucleotides not matched to a gene: 5. Looked up from germline, CDR1 is GTSNPN and CDR2 is SVGIG (reference sequence). The CDR3 reads CAWSVQGPGGELFF. CDR3 DNA sequence: TGTGCCTGGAGTGTACAGGGGCCGGGCGGGGAGCTGTTTTTT.

The rearrangement joins TRBV6-2 or TRBV6-3 to TRBJ2-7; D remains unclear. The CDR3 runs to 12 residues. V lost 0 bases, J lost 5 bases, and 5 bases lay in between. Germline assignment: CDR1 MNHEY and CDR2 SVGEGT. CDR3 DNA: TGTGCCAGCAGTTACTCGTCTCACGAGCAGTACTTC. Protein product: CASSYSSHEQYF.

This chain uses TRBV3-1 (or the pseudogene TRBV3-2) with TRBJ2-5; the D is unclear. The CDR3 sequence is 16 residues long. The V gene's germline CDR1 is LGHDT and CDR2 YNNKEL (reference sequence). Trimming stripped 1 base from V and 0 bases from J, with 12 bases between. CDR3 coding DNA: TGTGCCAGCAGCCAAGGGTCCCAGAGGTACCAAGAGACCCAGTACTTC. Translation: CASSQGSQRYQETQYF.

The chain employs TRBV19 and TRBJ1-5; 8 bases are a match to TRBD1. V shed 3 bases, J shed 1 base, and the junction held 5 bases outside the gene matches. The germline V gene encodes CDR1 LNHDA and CDR2 SQIVND (reference sequence). The CDR3 has 16 amino acids. The CDR3 loop reads CASSIGDRMSNQPQHF. In DNA form, the CDR3 reads TGTGCCAGTAGTATTGGGGACAGGATGAGCAATCAGCCCCAGCATTTT.

This rearrangement joins TRBV7-2 to TRBJ2-1; possibly TRBD1 for D (7 bases). CDR1 SGHTA and CDR2 FQGNSA come from the germline V gene. With 2 bases removed from V and 5 bases from J, the gap between germline ends came to 13 bases. CDR3 length: 15 residues. The CDR3 loop reads CASSLRRGLNNEQFF. CDR3 nucleotides: TGTGCCAGCAGCTTAAGGAGGGGGCTGAACAATGAGCAGTTCTTC.

The rearrangement uses TRBV28 and TRBJ1-5; perhaps TRBD1 as D (6 bases). Germline V lookup: CDR1 MDHEN, CDR2 SYDVKM. The CDR3 has 14 amino acids. The V end was cut by 3 bases, the J end by 7 bases, with 13 bases between. The CDR3 region is CASSLAGVRQPQHF. DNA for the CDR3: TGTGCCAGCAGTTTGGCAGGGGTTAGACAGCCCCAGCATTTT.

This sequence joins TRBV6-5 and TRBJ1-1; no reliable D call. Germline V gene sequence: CDR1 MNHEY, CDR2 SVGAGI. V lost 2 bases and J lost 1, with 14 bases in between. This CDR3 has 16 residues. As DNA, the CDR3 is TGTGCCAGCAGTTACCAGACTCTCGGATCGAACACTGAAGCTTTCTTT. Translated, it gives CASSYQTLGSNTEAFF.

The genes are TRBV10-1 and TRBJ2-5, with 7 positions matching TRBD1. This CDR3 region has 11 residues. Germline assignment: CDR1 WNHNN and CDR2 SYGVQD (reference sequence). The V gene end was trimmed by 10 bases and the J gene end by 5 bases; junction bases not matched to a gene: 4. The CDR3 region has the DNA TGCGCCACTGGACAGGCTGAGACCCAGTACTTC. The encoded protein is CATGQAETQYF.

The chain has TRBV7-9 and TRBJ2-2, with 12 bases that match TRBD2. There are 16 residues in the CDR3. Germline values: CDR1 SEHNR, CDR2 FQNEAQ (reference sequence). Unmatched junction bases numbered 5, after V lost 7 bases and J lost 2 bases. The CDR3 is CASTGTSGLNTGELFF. Written as DNA, the CDR3 is TGTGCCAGCACCGGGACTAGCGGGCTTAACACCGGGGAGCTGTTTTTT.